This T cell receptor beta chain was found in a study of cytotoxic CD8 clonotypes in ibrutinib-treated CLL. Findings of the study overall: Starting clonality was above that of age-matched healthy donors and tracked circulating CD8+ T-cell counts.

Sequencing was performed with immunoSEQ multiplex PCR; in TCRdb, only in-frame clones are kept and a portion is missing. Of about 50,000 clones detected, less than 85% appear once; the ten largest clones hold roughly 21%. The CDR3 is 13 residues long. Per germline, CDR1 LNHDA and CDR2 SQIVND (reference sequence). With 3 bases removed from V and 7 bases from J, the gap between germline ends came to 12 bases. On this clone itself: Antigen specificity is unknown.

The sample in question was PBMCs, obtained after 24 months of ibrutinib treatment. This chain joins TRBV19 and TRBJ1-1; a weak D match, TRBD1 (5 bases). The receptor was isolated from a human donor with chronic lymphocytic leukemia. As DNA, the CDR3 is TGTGCCAGTAGTATGGGGGGGTGGAGTGAAGCTTTCTTT. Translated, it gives CASSMGGWSEAFF.